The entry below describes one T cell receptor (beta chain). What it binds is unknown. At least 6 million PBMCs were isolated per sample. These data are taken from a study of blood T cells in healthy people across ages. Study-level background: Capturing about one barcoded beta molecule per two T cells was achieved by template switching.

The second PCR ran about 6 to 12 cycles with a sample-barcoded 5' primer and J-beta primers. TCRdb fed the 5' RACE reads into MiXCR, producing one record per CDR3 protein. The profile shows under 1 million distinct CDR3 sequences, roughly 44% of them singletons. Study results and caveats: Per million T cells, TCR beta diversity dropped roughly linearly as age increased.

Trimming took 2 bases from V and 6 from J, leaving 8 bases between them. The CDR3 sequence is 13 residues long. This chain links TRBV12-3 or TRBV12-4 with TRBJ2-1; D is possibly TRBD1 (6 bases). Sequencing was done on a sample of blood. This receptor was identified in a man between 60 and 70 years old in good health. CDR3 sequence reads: CASSLIGGNEQFF. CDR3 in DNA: TGTGCCAGCAGTTTAATAGGGGGCAATGAGCAGTTCTTC.